The 14 T cell receptor beta chains reported below all come from one sample, sequenced in a study of blood T cell repertoires in COVID-19. Data came from immunoSEQ multiplex PCR; TCRdb stores just in-frame clones and leaves some out. The sample consists of about 110,000 clones, 84% of them appearing once. Material for sequencing was peripheral blood. These receptor sequences come from a woman older than 75 with active or convalescent COVID-19.

The chain couples TRBV9 to TRBJ2-3, with 11 bases that match TRBD2. V was pared by 0 bases and J by 9 bases, with 0 bases of the junction left unmatched. Germline lookup yields CDR1 SGDLS and CDR2 YYNGEE. The CDR3 extends over 13 amino acids. The CDR3 bases are TGTGCCAGCAGCGTAGGACTAGCGGGGACGCAGTATTTT. This translates into CASSVGLAGTQYF.

CDR3 in amino acids: CATSSGRTDTQYF. The CDR3 DNA sequence: TGTGCCACCTCTAGCGGGCGTACAGATACGCAGTATTTT. This rearrangement joins TRBV2 to TRBJ2-3, with 8 bases identical to TRBD2. J lost 3 bases, V lost 10 bases, and 6 bases had no gene match. CDR1 is SNHLY, CDR2 FYNNEI, per germline. CDR3 length: 13 residues.

The chain uses TRBV5-1 and TRBJ1-2, with TRBD1 identical over 9 bases. Germline trimming cut 0 bases from V and 2 bases from J; bases unmatched to any gene: 2. CDR1 SGHRS and CDR2 YFSETQ come from the germline V gene. The CDR3 covers 15 residues. The CDR3 DNA sequence: TGCGCCAGCAGCTTGGAAACAGGGGGCAACTATGGCTACACCTTC. Its protein is CASSLETGGNYGYTF.

The chain combines TRBV5-6 with TRBJ2-1; 8 bases line up with TRBD2. Germline trimming cut 0 bases from V and 9 bases from J; bases unmatched to any gene: 8. The CDR3 sequence is 15 residues long. Per germline, CDR1 SGHDT and CDR2 YYEEEE. The CDR3 sequence is CASSLAHSGRGEQFF. CDR3 nucleotide sequence: TGTGCCAGCAGCTTGGCCCACAGCGGGAGAGGTGAGCAGTTCTTC.

This clone came up a few times. The sample holds other DNA sequences that translate to the same CDR3. The gene calls are TRBV7-9 and TRBJ2-7; no clear D gene. This CDR3 contains 13 residues. Deletions cut 3 bases from V and 2 bases from J, with 8 bases between. Germline CDR1 and CDR2: SEHNR and FQNEAQ (reference sequence). CDR3 DNA: TGTGCCAGCAGCTTGTCAGATCCCTACGAGCAGTACTTC. Translation gives CASSLSDPYEQYF. Based on the CDR3 plus reference TRBV7-9 and TRBJ2-7, the full variable domain is DTGVSQNPRHKITKRGQNVTFRCDPISEHNRLYWYRQTLGQGPEFLTYFQNEAQLEKSRLLSDRFSAERPKGSFSTLEIQRTEQGDSAMYLCASSLSDPYEQYFGPGTRLTVT.

J is TRBJ2-6 and V is TRBV7-3, with a weak D call TRBD1 (6 bases). Germline assignment: CDR1 SGHTA and CDR2 FQGTGA. V lost 0 bases, J lost 0 bases, and 9 bases lay in between. This CDR3 is 17 amino acids long. The CDR3 region has the DNA TGTGCCAGCAGCTTAACAGGGGGAAACTCTGGGGCCAACGTCCTGACTTTC. Its translation is CASSLTGGNSGANVLTF.

The V and J genes are TRBV28 and TRBJ2-7, with 8 bases lining up with TRBD1. V shed 5 bases, J shed 4 bases, and the junction held 7 bases outside the gene matches. Looked up from germline, CDR1 is MDHEN and CDR2 is SYDVKM. The length of the CDR3 is 14 residues. CDR3 sequence reads: CASSLDRASYEQYF. CDR3 sequence (DNA): TGTGCCAGCAGTCTGGACAGGGCCTCTTACGAGCAGTACTTC.

The rearrangement links TRBV28 to TRBJ2-4; D unclear. Germline V lookup: CDR1 MDHEN, CDR2 SYDVKM. The CDR3 totals 12 residues. V lost 5 bases and J 0 bases, leaving 2 bases between the germline ends. CDR3 in DNA: TGTGCCAGCAGTCTAGCCAAAAACATTCAGTACTTC. This codes for CASSLAKNIQYF.

The J gene is TRBJ2-7, the V gene TRBV7-8, with a tentative D call TRBD2 (5 bases). This CDR3 spans 15 amino acids. The germline CDR1 and CDR2 sequences are SGHVS and FQNEAQ. The V end was cut by 1 base, the J end by 3 bases, with 13 bases between. Here the CDR3 reads CASSLVFSADYEQYF. The CDR3 DNA reads as TGTGCCAGCAGCTTAGTTTTCTCAGCGGACTACGAGCAGTACTTC.

V usage is TRBV6-5 and J usage is TRBJ1-3, with D unresolved. Germline-derived CDR1 and CDR2 are MNHEY and SVGAGI. V lost 2 bases and J lost 3, with 8 bases in between. This CDR3 comprises 14 residues. As DNA, the CDR3 is TGTGCCAGCAGTTACGACGGGTTTGGAAACACCATATATTTT. Encoded protein: CASSYDGFGNTIYF.

V and J are TRBV3-1 (or the pseudogene TRBV3-2) and TRBJ2-3; 15 nucleotides agree with TRBD2. Germline CDR1 reads LGHDT; CDR2 reads YNNKEL (reference sequence). This CDR3 contains 20 residues. V trimming: 0 bases; J trimming: 3 bases; junction bases outside the gene matches: 10. The CDR3 protein is CASSQDPGLAGGPWTDTQYF. In nucleotides, the CDR3 is TGTGCCAGCAGCCAAGATCCTGGACTAGCGGGAGGGCCTTGGACAGATACGCAGTATTTT.

V gene TRBV3-1 (or the pseudogene TRBV3-2) combines with J gene TRBJ2-5; D not resolved. CDR1 and CDR2 from the germline V gene are LGHDT and YNNKEL (reference sequence). The CDR3 length is 14 residues. The ends were cut back, 1 base at V and 5 bases at J, with 11 bases in the middle. DNA of the CDR3: TGTGCCAGCAGCCAAGGCCATAACTGGGAGACCCAGTACTTC. Its protein product is CASSQGHNWETQYF.

The gene calls are TRBV11-2 and TRBJ2-7, with TRBD2 as a possible D gene (5 bases). The CDR3 runs to 14 residues. Germline V CDR1 and CDR2: SGHAT, FQNNGV. The V gene lost 5 bases and the J gene lost 4 bases, with 15 bases spanning the gap. CDR3 region: CASSNGVGLYEQYF. Here the CDR3 DNA reads TGTGCCAGCAGCAACGGGGTCGGGTTGTACGAGCAGTACTTC.

The chain is built from TRBV30 and TRBJ2-3; D is possibly TRBD2 (5 bases). The germline V gene has CDR1 GTSNPN and CDR2 SVGIG (reference sequence). The CDR3 has 13 amino acids. Trimming removed 1 base from V and 5 bases from J, with 10 bases in between. In DNA form, the CDR3 reads TGTGCCTGGAGTGGCGCGGCGGGAGATACGCAGTATTTT. It specifies CAWSGAAGDTQYF. Looking up the rest from reference TRBV30 and TRBJ2-3 gives the full variable domain: SQTIHQWPATLVQPVGSPLSLECTVEGTSNPNLYWYRQAAGRGLQLLFYSVGIGQISSEVPQNLSASRPQDRQFILSSKKLLLSDSGFYLCAWSGAAGDTQYFGPGTRLTVL.